A selection of T cell receptor beta chains follows, all from one sample in a study of T cells after yellow fever vaccination. TCRdb reprocessed the 5' RACE reads with MiXCR, giving one entry per CDR3 protein. The sample shows a few hundred thousand distinct CDR3 sequences, about 3.7% of them seen only once. The material was PBMCs, obtained 15 days after the yellow fever booster vaccination. Receptors originate from a man younger than 30 who received the YFV17D yellow fever vaccine. Both conserved end residues are part of each CDR3.

cdr3_aa: CSVNRGGSYGYTF
v_call: TRBV29-1
j_call: TRBJ1-2

cdr3_aa: CASSLTSSLDTQYF
v_call: TRBV5-4
j_call: TRBJ2-3

cdr3_aa: CASRDHPTSSSYEQYF
v_call: TRBV6-1
j_call: TRBJ2-7

cdr3_aa: CASSFGDRVNQPQHF
v_call: TRBV12-3/TRBV12-4
j_call: TRBJ1-5

cdr3_aa: CASSQDQGAFGETQYF
v_call: TRBV4-1
j_call: TRBJ2-5

cdr3_aa: CASSYGITYEQYF
v_call: TRBV6-5
j_call: TRBJ2-7

cdr3_aa: CASSYPDGGEQYF
v_call: TRBV5-4
j_call: TRBJ2-7

cdr3_aa: CASSPRGGPYSNQPQHF
v_call: TRBV12-3/TRBV12-4
j_call: TRBJ1-5

cdr3_aa: CASGLSGTGYTF
v_call: TRBV12-5
j_call: TRBJ1-2

cdr3_aa: CASSGGRWPQHF
v_call: TRBV6-6
j_call: TRBJ1-5